These 27 T cell receptor beta chains were sequenced from one sample in a study of control samples from healthy donors and cancer patients (dated by TCRdb to 2018 to 2021). Preparation of the library involved the immunoSEQ multiplex PCR assay. Entries here come from immuneACCESS through TCRdb and include only in-frame sequences with V and J called. Some clones fail to appear in such tables; in the studies checked, an unresolved V gene covers under half of the shortfall, and the cause of the remainder is unknown. The sample yields 30,000 to 40,000 clones; around 80% were counted once. The ten largest clones add up to 20% to 25% of the sample. The material sequenced was PBMCs. The source is an older woman with lung cancer.

J is TRBJ1-2 and V is TRBV12-3 or TRBV12-4; no definite D call. Trimming removed 5 bases at V and 10 bases at J, with 14 bases between. There are 12 residues in the CDR3. CDR3 region: CASSPPGPPYTF. CDR3 in DNA: TGTGCCAGCAGTCCCCCGGGCCCTCCCTACACCTTC.

The gene calls are TRBV6-6 and TRBJ2-3, with 10 bases matching TRBD1. V shed 2 bases and J 7 bases; nucleotides not matched to a gene: 6. The CDR3 consists of 15 residues. Per the germline V gene, CDR1 is MNHNY and CDR2 is SVGAGI (reference sequence). The CDR3 reads CASSYEGQGLHTQYF. DNA of the CDR3: TGTGCCAGCAGTTACGAGGGACAGGGGCTTCATACGCAGTATTTT.

This clone showed up just a few times. This rearrangement joins TRBV7-2 to TRBJ1-6; D perhaps matches TRBD1 (5 bases). The CDR3 spans 14 residues. Germline V CDR1 and CDR2: SGHTA, FQGNSA. The ends were cut back, 6 bases at V and 10 bases at J, with 16 bases in the middle. As DNA, the CDR3 is TGTGCCAGCAGACAAAGGAGTCGGGACTCACCCCTCCACTTT. This encodes CASRQRSRDSPLHF.

V usage is TRBV9 and J usage is TRBJ1-2, with unresolved D. The CDR3 has 13 residues. V dropped 0 bases and J dropped 4 bases, with 7 bases sitting between them. Germline V gives CDR1 SGDLS, CDR2 YYNGEE. CDR3: CASSVEPGYGYTF. The DNA of the CDR3 is TGTGCCAGCAGCGTAGAGCCCGGCTATGGCTACACCTTC. Combining the CDR3 with reference TRBV9 and TRBJ1-2 gives the whole variable domain DSGVTQTPKHLITATGQRVTLRCSPRSGDLSVYWYQQSLDQGLQFLIQYYNGEERAKGNILERFSAQQFPDLHSELNLSSLELGDSALYFCASSVEPGYGYTFGSGTRLTVV.

The chain has TRBV4-1 and TRBJ2-3; D is unclear. Germline V gene data show CDR1 as MGHRA and CDR2 as YSYEKL. V lost 1 base and J 6 bases, leaving 17 bases between the germline ends. The CDR3 has 16 residues. Here the CDR3 reads CASSQVDLFSYDTQYF. DNA of the CDR3: TGCGCCAGCAGCCAAGTGGACCTCTTTTCGTATGATACGCAGTATTTT.

The chain carries TRBV6-1 and TRBJ1-5; 7 nucleotides align to TRBD1. J gave up 4 bases and V 4 bases, and 10 bases lay outside the gene matches. The CDR3 has 16 amino acids. Germline V gives CDR1 MNHNS, CDR2 SASEGT. The CDR3 coding sequence is TGTGCCAGCAGTGTTCTCGTGGGACAGTCAAATCAGCCCCAGCATTTT. Its translation is CASSVLVGQSNQPQHF.

A single count supports this clone. The chain uses TRBV18 and TRBJ2-2; 10 bases are shared with TRBD1. CDR3 size: 16 residues. V trimming: 6 bases; J trimming: 3 bases; junction bases outside the gene matches: 7. Germline V gene data show CDR1 as KGHSH and CDR2 as LQKENI. The CDR3 protein is CASSRTGTGDTGELFF. The CDR3 nucleotides read TGTGCCAGCTCTCGCACCGGGACAGGGGACACCGGGGAGCTGTTTTTT.

The V and J genes are TRBV12-5 and TRBJ1-5; D perhaps matches TRBD1 (5 bases). V was trimmed by 7 bases and J by 9 bases, leaving 13 bases between them. Germline CDR1 LGHNT, CDR2 FRNRAP. This CDR3 is 12 amino acids long. In nucleotides, the CDR3 is TGTGCTAGTGTCCTGACAGAGGGGCCCCAGCATTTT. It encodes CASVLTEGPQHF.

The J gene is TRBJ1-4, the V gene TRBV6-1; no firm D call. The CDR3 loop spans 14 amino acids. Trimming left V 3 bases short and J 8 bases short, with 13 bases between. Germline values: CDR1 MNHNS, CDR2 SASEGT. The CDR3 spells CASSEAWEVEKLFF. DNA for the CDR3: TGTGCCAGCAGTGAGGCGTGGGAGGTAGAAAAACTGTTTTTT.

This rearrangement joins TRBV7-9 to TRBJ1-1; 11 positions match TRBD1. This CDR3 has 15 residues. Germline loops: CDR1 SEHNR, CDR2 FQNEAQ (reference sequence). V trimming: 1 base; J trimming: 4 bases; junction bases outside the gene matches: 2. The CDR3 is CASSLGGTGGTEAFF. The DNA of the CDR3 is TGTGCCAGCAGCTTAGGTGGGACAGGGGGCACTGAAGCTTTCTTT.

The V gene is TRBV11-2, the J gene TRBJ2-5; maybe TRBD2 (6 bases). The CDR3 consists of 15 residues. The germline CDR1 and CDR2 sequences are SGHAT and FQNNGV. V lost 2 bases and J 5 bases, leaving 15 bases between the germline ends. Here the CDR3 DNA reads TGTGCCAGCAGCTTAATCGGGGGTGGGATGGAGACCCAGTACTTC. Protein sequence: CASSLIGGGMETQYF.

The CDR3 coding sequence is TGCGCCAGCAGCCTAGGGGCAGGGGGTCCCCCACAAGAGACCCAGTACTTC. Amino acids: CASSLGAGGPPQETQYF. The chain recombines TRBV5-1 with TRBJ2-5, with 7 bases identical to TRBD1. The J segment lost 2 bases and the V segment lost 4 bases, leaving 14 bases of the junction unmatched. Germline loops: CDR1 SGHRS, CDR2 YFSETQ. The CDR3 runs to 17 residues.

This chain connects TRBV5-1 to TRBJ1-6; TRBD1 matches 7 bases. V shed 5 bases and J 7 bases; nucleotides not matched to a gene: 6. The germline CDR1 and CDR2 sequences are SGHRS and YFSETQ. The CDR3 has 14 amino acids. Here the CDR3 DNA reads TGCGCCAGCAGTCAGACAGGGAGGAATTCACCCCTCCACTTT. It encodes CASSQTGRNSPLHF.

This clone was detected once. This chain links TRBV25-1 with TRBJ2-7; D is possibly TRBD1 (6 bases). There are 14 residues in the CDR3. The germline CDR1 and CDR2 sequences are MGHDK and SYGVNS. V lost 3 bases and J lost 0, with 9 bases in between. Here the CDR3 reads CASSDRDTSYEQYF. In nucleotides, the CDR3 is TGTGCCAGCAGTGACCGGGACACCTCCTACGAGCAGTACTTC.

The J gene is TRBJ2-5, the V gene TRBV27; possible D gene TRBD2, 6 bases. CDR1 and CDR2 from the germline V gene are MNHEY and SMNVEV (reference sequence). The CDR3 contains 15 residues. Trimming took 4 bases from V and 5 from J, leaving 17 bases between them. The DNA of the CDR3 is TGTGCCAGCAGTTCCCTCGTCGGGAGATTGGAGACCCAGTACTTC. Translated, it gives CASSSLVGRLETQYF.

CDR3 amino acids: CASSGDGQGNQPQHF. In nucleotides, the CDR3 is TGTGCCAGCAGCGGGGACGGACAAGGCAATCAGCCCCAGCATTTT. V gene TRBV7-2 combines with J gene TRBJ1-5; tentative D call: TRBD1 (5 bases). V was clipped by 5 bases and J by 2 bases, with 13 bases between them. The germline V gene encodes CDR1 SGHTA and CDR2 FQGNSA. The CDR3 totals 15 residues.

Regarding this clone: Different DNA sequences within this sample yield the same CDR3. The gene calls are TRBV6-5 and TRBJ2-2, with no clear D. The CDR3 is made up of 14 amino acids. The germline V gene encodes CDR1 MNHEY and CDR2 SVGAGI. V was cut by 3 bases and J by 5 bases, with 10 bases left in between. Written as DNA, the CDR3 is TGTGCCAGCAGTTATGCAGGCCTTACCGGGGAGCTGTTTTTT. Protein: CASSYAGLTGELFF.

The genes are TRBV7-9 and TRBJ2-7; either TRBD1 or TRBD2 may fit D (5 bases each). This CDR3 has 18 amino acids. The V gene's germline CDR1 is SEHNR and CDR2 FQNEAQ (reference sequence). V lost 5 bases to trimming and J lost 0 bases, with 23 bases between them. CDR3 amino acids: CASSPENPPGPSSYEQYF. The CDR3, as DNA: TGTGCCAGCAGCCCAGAAAATCCCCCGGGGCCAAGCTCCTACGAGCAGTACTTC.

The V call is TRBV4-2, the J call TRBJ1-2; 7 bases are a match to TRBD1. The CDR3 extends over 18 amino acids. Germline V gene lookup returns CDR1 LGHNA and CDR2 YNFKEQ. The V gene end was trimmed by 0 bases and the J gene end by 4 bases; junction bases not matched to a gene: 14. CDR3 nucleotide sequence: TGTGCCAGCAGCCAAGATCCCGGACAGGCGGGATCTATCTATGGCTACACCTTC. Translated, it gives CASSQDPGQAGSIYGYTF.

The V gene is TRBV11-2, the J gene TRBJ1-2; 9 positions match TRBD1. Trimming cost V 5 bases and J 4 bases; bases outside gene matches: 8. This CDR3 has 15 amino acids. Germline V gene sequence: CDR1 SGHAT, CDR2 FQNNGV. The CDR3 protein is CASSANRGRLYGYTF. CDR3 nucleotides: TGTGCCAGCAGCGCAAACAGGGGGCGTCTCTATGGCTACACCTTC.

The rearrangement uses TRBV12-5 and TRBJ1-5; D gene unclear. Between the trimmed V and J ends, which lost 5 bases and 4 bases, there was a span of 6 bases. This CDR3 region has 12 residues. The V gene's germline CDR1 is LGHNT and CDR2 FRNRAP. The CDR3: CASGTANQPQHF. Here the CDR3 DNA reads TGTGCTAGTGGTACCGCTAATCAGCCCCAGCATTTT.

The chain recombines TRBV7-8 with TRBJ1-2, with 7 bases aligning to TRBD1. Germline assignment: CDR1 SGHVS and CDR2 FQNEAQ. After removal of 5 bases from V and 8 bases from J, the junction contained 14 bases not matched to a gene. CDR3 size: 15 residues. The CDR3 DNA reads as TGTGCCAGCAGCCCATTAACGACAGGGTTAGTGGGCTACACCTTC. Residues: CASSPLTTGLVGYTF.

This chain joins TRBV19 and TRBJ2-1; 10 bases fit TRBD1. Germline V gives CDR1 LNHDA, CDR2 SQIVND (reference sequence). The V and J ends lost 6 bases and 4 bases, in that order; junction bases with no gene match: 3. The CDR3 length is 14 residues. CDR3 in amino acids: CASRGQGNYNEQFF. The CDR3 nucleotides read TGTGCCAGTAGGGGACAGGGGAATTACAATGAGCAGTTCTTC. Based on the CDR3 plus reference TRBV19 and TRBJ2-1, the full variable domain is DGGITQSPKYLFRKEGQNVTLSCEQNLNHDAMYWYRQDPGQGLRLIYYSQIVNDFQKGDIAEGYSVSREKKESFPLTVTSAQKNPTAFYLCASRGQGNYNEQFFGPGTRLTVL.

V and J are TRBV24-1 and TRBJ2-2; 7 bases map to TRBD1. Germline V gives CDR1 KGHDR, CDR2 SFDVKD. There are 17 residues in the CDR3. The junction had 12 bases not matched to a gene; V was cut back by 3 bases and J by 6 bases. The CDR3 coding sequence is TGTGCCACCAGTGATGCCAGACAGGGTCGAAATCCCGGGGAGCTGTTTTTT. Amino acids: CATSDARQGRNPGELFF.

The chain is built from TRBV18 and TRBJ2-1; a weak D match, TRBD2 (6 bases). This CDR3 has 16 residues. The germline gives CDR1 KGHSH, CDR2 LQKENI. V gave up 6 bases and J gave up 0 bases, with 15 bases separating them. The CDR3 protein is CASSPSRDFSYNEQFF. Written as DNA, the CDR3 is TGTGCCAGCTCCCCTAGCCGGGACTTCTCCTACAATGAGCAGTTCTTC.

The chain recombines TRBV11-2 with TRBJ2-7; weak D call: TRBD1 (6 bases). CDR3 length: 15 residues. Trimming shortened V by 2 bases and J by 5 bases, and 16 bases separated the two germline ends. Germline V gene lookup returns CDR1 SGHAT and CDR2 FQNNGV. CDR3 sequence reads: CASSLRGTTSDEQYF. CDR3 DNA sequence: TGTGCCAGCAGCTTAAGGGGGACGACGTCGGACGAGCAGTACTTC.

The J gene is TRBJ2-1, the V gene TRBV6-6, with D unresolved. In germline, CDR1 is MNHNY, CDR2 SVGAGI (reference sequence). The V gene lost 5 bases and the J gene lost 5 bases, with 4 bases spanning the gap. The CDR3 runs to 11 residues. CDR3: CASSTDNEQFF. Here the CDR3 DNA reads TGTGCCAGCAGTACCGACAATGAGCAGTTCTTC.